These 10 T cell receptor beta chains were all obtained from the same sample, sequenced in a study of shared T cell receptors in the human thymus. Sequencing used immunoSEQ multiplex PCR; TCRdb keeps in-frame clones, though not all of them. Here the sample spans some 720,000 clones, 85% to 90% being singletons. The same data also went into a second study, on human thymus T cells.

Sequences were obtained from thymocytes. The receptors here all came from a boy under two years old with a congenital heart defect.

The chain links TRBV4-3 to TRBJ2-1, with 12 nucleotides matching TRBD2. The J segment lost 10 bases and the V segment lost 3 bases, leaving 7 bases of the junction unmatched. CDR1 and CDR2 from the germline V gene are LGHNA and YSLEER. The CDR3 spans 15 residues. CDR3: CASSQSGLAGMEQFF. For the CDR3, the DNA is TGCGCCAGCAGCCAGTCGGGACTAGCGGGCATGGAGCAGTTCTTC.

As to this clone: Its ends do not fully match the called genes, so a read error is possible. The gene calls are TRBV7-7 and TRBJ2-2, with TRBD1 matching over 9 bases. The CDR3 has 21 residues. CDR1 is SSHAT, CDR2 FNYEAQ, per germline (reference sequence). The CDR3 reads CASSLGTGKGRVGFNTGELFF. Written as DNA, the CDR3 is TGTGCTAGCAGCTTAGGGACAGGGAAAGGTCGAGTAGGTTTCAACACCGGGGAGCTGTTTTTT.

The genes are TRBV7-9 and TRBJ2-7; TRBD1 aligns across 7 bases. With V trimmed by 5 bases and J by 5 bases, 9 bases remained unmatched. Looked up from germline, CDR1 is SEHNR and CDR2 is FQNEAQ (reference sequence). CDR3 length: 14 amino acids. The CDR3 DNA reads TGTGCCAGCAGCCCCAGACAGGGTCCCAACGAGCAGTACTTC. As protein: CASSPRQGPNEQYF.

V is TRBV11-2 and J is TRBJ2-7, with unresolved D. The CDR3 extends over 17 amino acids. Germline lookup yields CDR1 SGHAT and CDR2 FQNNGV. V lost 1 base and J lost 2, with 18 bases in between. The CDR3 loop reads CASSLALPSPLTYEQYF. The CDR3 coding sequence is TGTGCCAGCAGCTTAGCCCTCCCCTCCCCCTTAACCTACGAGCAGTACTTC. The complete variable domain, with remaining parts taken from reference TRBV11-2 and TRBJ2-7, reads EAGVAQSPRYKIIEKRQSVAFWCNPISGHATLYWYQQILGQGPKLLIQFQNNGVVDDSQLPKDRFSAERLKGVDSTLKIQPAKLEDSAVYLCASSLALPSPLTYEQYFGPGTRLTVT.

V gene TRBV30 combines with J gene TRBJ2-6, with 7 bases matching TRBD1. Trimming took 2 bases from V and 0 from J; bases not matched to a gene: 7. Per the germline V gene, CDR1 is GTSNPN and CDR2 is SVGIG (reference sequence). The CDR3 has 17 residues. The CDR3 region is CAWSNETGISGANVLTF. CDR3 sequence (DNA): TGTGCCTGGAGTAACGAGACAGGGATCTCTGGGGCCAACGTCCTGACTTTC.

CDR3 protein: CASSALGLEGETQYF. The CDR3 region has the DNA TGTGCCAGCAGCGCCCTAGGTTTGGAAGGAGAGACCCAGTACTTC. This sequence joins TRBV14 and TRBJ2-5; D not resolved. This CDR3 spans 15 amino acids. Germline CDR1 is SGHDN and CDR2 is FVKESK. Trimming removed 5 bases from V and 4 bases from J, with 17 bases in between.

This chain links TRBV30 with TRBJ2-5; 9 nucleotides match TRBD2. V shed 4 bases, J shed 5 bases, and the junction held 11 bases outside the gene matches. Germline CDR1 GTSNPN, CDR2 SVGIG (reference sequence). The CDR3 is 15 amino acids. The CDR3 region is CAWKKASGIPETQYF. The CDR3 DNA follows: TGTGCCTGGAAGAAAGCTAGCGGGATCCCGGAGACCCAGTACTTC.

The V call is TRBV14, the J call TRBJ1-1; no reliable D call. This CDR3 is 13 amino acids long. Germline assignment: CDR1 SGHDN and CDR2 FVKESK. V was pared by 6 bases and J by 1 base, with 9 bases between. CDR3 amino acids: CASRSEGNTEAFF. The CDR3 DNA sequence: TGTGCCAGCAGATCCGAGGGGAACACTGAAGCTTTCTTT.

The chain uses TRBV4-2 and TRBJ2-1; TRBD1 aligns across 8 bases. Germline values: CDR1 LGHNA, CDR2 YNFKEQ. The trim removed 1 base at V and 2 bases at J, leaving 7 bases unmatched. The CDR3 loop spans 17 amino acids. CDR3 in DNA: TGTGCCAGCAGCCAAGGACCCGGGACAGGTGCCTACAATGAGCAGTTCTTC. Protein sequence: CASSQGPGTGAYNEQFF.

This clone was observed a single time. The rearrangement links TRBV6-5 to TRBJ2-7, with 10 nucleotides matching TRBD2. Germline V CDR1 and CDR2: MNHEY, SVGAGI. CDR3 length: 14 residues. V lost 5 bases, J lost 4 bases, and 5 bases stayed unmatched. CDR3 bases: TGTGCCAGCAGTACTAGCGGGGTGGTTTACGAGCAGTACTTC. It is translated as CASSTSGVVYEQYF.